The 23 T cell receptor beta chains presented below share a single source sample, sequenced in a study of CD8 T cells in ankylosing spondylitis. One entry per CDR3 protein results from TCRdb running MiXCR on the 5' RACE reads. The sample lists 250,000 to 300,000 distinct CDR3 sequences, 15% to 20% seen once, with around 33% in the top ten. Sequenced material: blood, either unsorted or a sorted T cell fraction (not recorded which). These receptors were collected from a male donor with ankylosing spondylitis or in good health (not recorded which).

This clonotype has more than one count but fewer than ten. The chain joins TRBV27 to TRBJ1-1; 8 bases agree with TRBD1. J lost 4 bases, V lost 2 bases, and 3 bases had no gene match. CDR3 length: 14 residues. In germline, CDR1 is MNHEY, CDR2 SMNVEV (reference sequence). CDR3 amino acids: CASSLATGVTEAFF. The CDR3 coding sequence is TGTGCCAGCAGTTTAGCGACAGGGGTCACTGAAGCTTTCTTT.

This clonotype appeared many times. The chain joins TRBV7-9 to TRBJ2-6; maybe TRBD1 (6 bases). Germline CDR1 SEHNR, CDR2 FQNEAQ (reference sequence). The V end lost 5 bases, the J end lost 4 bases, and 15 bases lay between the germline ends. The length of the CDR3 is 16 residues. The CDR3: CASSPHREYGANVLTF. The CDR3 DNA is TGTGCCAGCAGCCCGCACAGGGAATACGGGGCCAACGTCCTGACTTTC.

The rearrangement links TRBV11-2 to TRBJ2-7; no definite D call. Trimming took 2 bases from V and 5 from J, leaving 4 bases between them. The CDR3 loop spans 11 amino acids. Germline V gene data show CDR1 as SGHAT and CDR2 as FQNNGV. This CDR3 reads CASSLSDEQYF. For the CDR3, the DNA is TGTGCCAGCAGCTTAAGCGACGAGCAGTACTTC.

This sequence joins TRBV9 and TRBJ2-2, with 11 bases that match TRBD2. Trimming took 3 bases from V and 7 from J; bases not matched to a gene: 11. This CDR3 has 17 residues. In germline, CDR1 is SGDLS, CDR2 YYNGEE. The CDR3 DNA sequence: TGTGCCAGCAGCGCCTTAGCGGGAGGGCCTGGAGACGGGGAGCTGTTTTTT. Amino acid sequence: CASSALAGGPGDGELFF.

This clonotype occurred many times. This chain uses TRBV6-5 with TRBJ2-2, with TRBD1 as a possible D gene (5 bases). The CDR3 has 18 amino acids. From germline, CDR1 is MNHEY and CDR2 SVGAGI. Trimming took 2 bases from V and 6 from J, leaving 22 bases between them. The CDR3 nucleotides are TGTGCCAGCAGTTACCCCCAGGGTGTAGGGATCAACGCCGGGGAGCTGTTTTTT. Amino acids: CASSYPQGVGINAGELFF.

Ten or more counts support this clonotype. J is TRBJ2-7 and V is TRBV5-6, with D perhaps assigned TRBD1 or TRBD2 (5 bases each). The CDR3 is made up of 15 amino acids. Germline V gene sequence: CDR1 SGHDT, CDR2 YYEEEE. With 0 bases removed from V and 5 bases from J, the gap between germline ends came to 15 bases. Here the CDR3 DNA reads TGTGCCAGCAGCTTGGCGAGGGGCACAATCCACGAGCAGTACTTC. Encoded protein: CASSLARGTIHEQYF.

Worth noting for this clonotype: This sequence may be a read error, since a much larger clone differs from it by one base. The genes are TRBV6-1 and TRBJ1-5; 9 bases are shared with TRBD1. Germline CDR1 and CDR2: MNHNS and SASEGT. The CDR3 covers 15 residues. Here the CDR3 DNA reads TGTGCCCGCAGTGGAAGCGGGACAGGGTATCAGCCCCAGCATTTT. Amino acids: CARSGSGTGYQPQHF.

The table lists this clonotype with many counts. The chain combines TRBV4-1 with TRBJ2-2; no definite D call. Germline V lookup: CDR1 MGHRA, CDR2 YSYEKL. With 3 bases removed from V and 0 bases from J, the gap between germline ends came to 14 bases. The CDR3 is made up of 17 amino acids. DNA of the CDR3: TGCGCCAGCAGCCAGGGCGATACAGCGCCGAACACCGGGGAGCTGTTTTTT. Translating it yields CASSQGDTAPNTGELFF.

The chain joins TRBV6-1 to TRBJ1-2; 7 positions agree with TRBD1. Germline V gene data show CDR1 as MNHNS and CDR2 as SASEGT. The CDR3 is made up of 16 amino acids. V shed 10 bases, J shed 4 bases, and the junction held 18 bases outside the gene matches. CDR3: CATRLRPGQISYGYTF. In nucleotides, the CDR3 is TGTGCCACAAGACTAAGACCGGGACAGATAAGCTATGGCTACACCTTC.

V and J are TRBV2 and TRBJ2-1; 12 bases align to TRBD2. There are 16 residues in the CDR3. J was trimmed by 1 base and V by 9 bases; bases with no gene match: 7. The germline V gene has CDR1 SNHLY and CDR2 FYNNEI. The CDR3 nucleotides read TGTGCCAGTGGAACTAGCGGGAGGTCATCCTACAATGAGCAGTTCTTC. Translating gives CASGTSGRSSYNEQFF.

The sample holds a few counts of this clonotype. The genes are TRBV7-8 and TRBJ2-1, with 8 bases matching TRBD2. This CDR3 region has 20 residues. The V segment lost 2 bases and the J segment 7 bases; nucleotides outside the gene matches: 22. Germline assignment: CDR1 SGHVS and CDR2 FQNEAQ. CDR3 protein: CASSLRRPEELADPWNEQFF. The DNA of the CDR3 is TGTGCCAGCAGCTTAAGGAGACCGGAGGAACTAGCGGACCCTTGGAATGAGCAGTTCTTC.

This chain's CDR3 is CSASDSPKRTSGSLYNEQFF. DNA for the CDR3: TGCAGTGCTAGCGACAGTCCAAAGCGGACTAGCGGGAGCCTTTACAATGAGCAGTTCTTC. This chain links TRBV20-1 with TRBJ2-1, with 13 bases that match TRBD2. With 3 bases clipped from V and 4 bases from J, the junction kept 18 bases outside the gene matches. The V gene's germline CDR1 is DFQATT and CDR2 SNEGSKA (reference sequence). The CDR3 loop spans 20 amino acids.

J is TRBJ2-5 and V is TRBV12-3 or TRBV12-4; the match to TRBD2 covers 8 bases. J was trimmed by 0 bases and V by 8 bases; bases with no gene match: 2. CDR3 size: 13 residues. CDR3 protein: CASGGRHQETQYF. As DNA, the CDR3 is TGTGCCAGCGGCGGGAGGCACCAAGAGACCCAGTACTTC.

CDR3 DNA: TGCGCCAGCAGCCAAAGGCGGGGTGTGGAGCAGTACTTC. This sequence encodes CASSQRRGVEQYF. The V call is TRBV4-1, the J call TRBJ2-7, with D maybe TRBD2 (6 bases). The V end was cut by 2 bases, the J end by 7 bases, with 12 bases between. Germline V lookup: CDR1 MGHRA, CDR2 YSYEKL. The CDR3 is 13 residues long.

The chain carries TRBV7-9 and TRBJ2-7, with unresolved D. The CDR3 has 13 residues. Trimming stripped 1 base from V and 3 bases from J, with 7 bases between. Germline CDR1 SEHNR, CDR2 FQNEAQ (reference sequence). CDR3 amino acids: CASSLDIGYEQYF. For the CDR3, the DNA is TGTGCCAGCAGCTTAGATATTGGCTACGAGCAGTACTTC.

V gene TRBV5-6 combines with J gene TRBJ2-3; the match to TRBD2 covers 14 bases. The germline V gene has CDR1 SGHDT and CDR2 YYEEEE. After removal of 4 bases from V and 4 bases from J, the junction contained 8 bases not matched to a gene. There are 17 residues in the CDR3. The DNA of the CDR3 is TGTGCCAGCAGCCCAGAAGGACTAGCGGGAGGTGCAGATACGCAGTATTTT. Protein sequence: CASSPEGLAGGADTQYF.

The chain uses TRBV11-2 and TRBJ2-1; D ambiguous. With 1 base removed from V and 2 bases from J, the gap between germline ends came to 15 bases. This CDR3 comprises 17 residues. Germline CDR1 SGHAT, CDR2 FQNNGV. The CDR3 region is CASSLVADGPAYNEQFF. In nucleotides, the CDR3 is TGTGCCAGCAGCTTAGTCGCAGACGGGCCAGCCTACAATGAGCAGTTCTTC.

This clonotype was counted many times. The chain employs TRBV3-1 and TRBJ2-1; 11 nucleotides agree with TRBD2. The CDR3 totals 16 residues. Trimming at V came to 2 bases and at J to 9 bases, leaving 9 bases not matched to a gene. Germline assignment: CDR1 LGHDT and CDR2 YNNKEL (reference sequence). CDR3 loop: CASSQSSSGRQGEQFF. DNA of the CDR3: TGTGCCAGCAGCCAATCCTCTAGCGGGAGGCAGGGTGAGCAGTTCTTC.

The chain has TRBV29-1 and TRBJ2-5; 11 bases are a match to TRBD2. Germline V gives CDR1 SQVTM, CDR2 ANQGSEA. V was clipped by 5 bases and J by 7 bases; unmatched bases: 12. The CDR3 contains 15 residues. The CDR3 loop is CSVPLAGGSDGTQYF. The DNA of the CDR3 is TGCAGCGTTCCTTTAGCGGGAGGGTCGGACGGGACCCAGTACTTC.

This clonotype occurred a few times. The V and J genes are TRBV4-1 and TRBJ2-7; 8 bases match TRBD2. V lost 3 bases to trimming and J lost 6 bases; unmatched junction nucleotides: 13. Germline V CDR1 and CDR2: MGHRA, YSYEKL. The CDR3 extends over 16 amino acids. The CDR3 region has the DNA TGCGCCAGCAGCCAGAACCCTGGAGCGGGAGTTGGCGAGCAGTACTTC. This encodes CASSQNPGAGVGEQYF.

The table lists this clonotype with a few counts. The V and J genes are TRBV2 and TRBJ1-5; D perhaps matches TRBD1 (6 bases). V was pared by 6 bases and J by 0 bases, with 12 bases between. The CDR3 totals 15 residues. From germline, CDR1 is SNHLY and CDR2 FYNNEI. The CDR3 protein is CASRAYRDSNQPQHF. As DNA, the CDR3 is TGTGCCAGCAGGGCCTACAGGGATAGCAATCAGCCCCAGCATTTT.

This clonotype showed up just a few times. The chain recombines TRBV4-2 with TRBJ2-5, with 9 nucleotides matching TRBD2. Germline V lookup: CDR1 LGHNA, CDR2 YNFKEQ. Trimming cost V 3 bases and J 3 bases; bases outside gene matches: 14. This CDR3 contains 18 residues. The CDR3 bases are TGTGCCAGCAGCCAGAATATGGGGGCTAGCGGGACTAAAGAGACCCAGTACTTC. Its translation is CASSQNMGASGTKETQYF.

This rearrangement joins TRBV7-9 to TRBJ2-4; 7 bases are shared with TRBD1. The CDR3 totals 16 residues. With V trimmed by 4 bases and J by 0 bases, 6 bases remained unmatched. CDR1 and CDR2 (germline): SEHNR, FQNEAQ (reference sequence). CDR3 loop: CASSSGTDLAKNIQYF. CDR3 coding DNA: TGTGCCAGCAGCTCAGGGACAGATCTAGCCAAAAACATTCAGTACTTC.